A single sample is the source of the 19 T cell receptor beta chains below, sequenced in a study of CD4 T cells in relation to SARS-CoV-2 and coronaviruses. The unexposed donors gave CD4+ T cells in about 2011-2018, prior to COVID-19. Isolation of CD4+ T cells took place after about eleven days in culture. The antigens these receptors bind are not known. The assay was immunoSEQ multiplex PCR, and TCRdb's table has in-frame clones only and misses some. Among 15,000 to 19,000 clones listed, over 60% were seen once. Sequencing was carried out using CD4+ T cells from PBMCs, cultured in vitro. These receptor sequences come from a human donor in good health.

CDR3 DNA sequence: TGTGCCAGTAGTATTGGGCAGGGGTTGAATGAGCAGTTCTTC. Its protein product is CASSIGQGLNEQFF. The J gene is TRBJ2-1, the V gene TRBV19; weak D call: TRBD1 (6 bases). Germline V CDR1 and CDR2: LNHDA, SQIVND (reference sequence). This CDR3 has 14 residues. The V and J ends lost 3 bases and 7 bases respectively, with 13 bases between them.

The chain uses TRBV10-3 and TRBJ1-5; the D gene is possibly TRBD1 (5 bases). CDR3 size: 15 residues. CDR1 and CDR2 from the germline V gene are ENHRY and SYGVKD. Trimming left V 10 bases short and J 1 base short, with 17 bases between. CDR3 in DNA: TGTGCCACCCAGGGTGGCCAGGGAAGCAATCAGCCCCAGCATTTT. Translation: CATQGGQGSNQPQHF.

V is TRBV29-1 and J is TRBJ2-1, with D tentatively TRBD1 (5 bases). This CDR3 contains 15 residues. V gave up 4 bases and J gave up 0 bases, with 13 bases separating them. Germline CDR1 SQVTM, CDR2 ANQGSEA. The CDR3 loop is CSVVLRASSYNEQFF. Here the CDR3 DNA reads TGCAGCGTTGTGCTCAGGGCAAGCTCCTACAATGAGCAGTTCTTC.

J is TRBJ2-1 and V is TRBV28; possible D gene TRBD2, 5 bases. This CDR3 contains 13 residues. V was clipped by 11 bases and J by 9 bases, with 20 bases between them. Germline V gene sequence: CDR1 MDHEN, CDR2 SYDVKM. This chain's CDR3 is CAEGGPPIGEQFF. The CDR3 DNA reads as TGTGCCGAGGGTGGACCACCCATAGGTGAGCAGTTCTTC.

The sample holds one count of this clone. The chain employs TRBV27 and TRBJ1-1; D is undetermined. The germline V gene encodes CDR1 MNHEY and CDR2 SMNVEV (reference sequence). The CDR3 totals 12 residues. V was trimmed by 6 bases and J by 11 bases, leaving 16 bases between them. The DNA of the CDR3 is TGTGCCAGCAGCCCGGACCGGAGGGCTGCTTTCTTT. This codes for CASSPDRRAAFF.

The J gene is TRBJ2-3, the V gene TRBV27; TRBD2 might be the D (5 bases). Trimming stripped 5 bases from V and 7 bases from J, with 16 bases between. The CDR3 is 14 amino acids. Per the germline V gene, CDR1 is MNHEY and CDR2 is SMNVEV (reference sequence). The CDR3 protein is CASSLGSLGNTQYF. In DNA, the CDR3 is TGTGCCAGCAGTCTCGGGTCTCTCGGGAATACGCAGTATTTT.

In DNA form, the CDR3 reads TGTGCCAGCAGCTTAGGATTGCGGAGCTCTGGAAACACCATATATTTT. As protein: CASSLGLRSSGNTIYF. The chain couples TRBV7-2 to TRBJ1-3; D gene ambiguous. CDR3 length: 16 residues. The V gene's germline CDR1 is SGHTA and CDR2 FQGNSA. V shed 1 base and J shed 0 bases, with 10 bases lying between them.

This sequence joins TRBV3-1 (or the pseudogene TRBV3-2) and TRBJ2-2; TRBD1 matches at 7 bases. The CDR3 consists of 16 residues. Germline V gene data show CDR1 as LGHDT and CDR2 as YNNKEL (reference sequence). After removal of 3 bases from V and 7 bases from J, the junction contained 11 bases not matched to a gene. The CDR3 here is CASSQTEGQRNGELFF. The CDR3 DNA reads TGTGCCAGCAGCCAGACCGAGGGACAGAGGAACGGGGAGCTGTTTTTT.

This clone came up once. The V and J genes are TRBV2 and TRBJ1-1; TRBD1 agrees at 12 bases. CDR3 length: 17 residues. V lost 7 bases, J lost 1 base, and 10 bases stayed unmatched. The germline gives CDR1 SNHLY, CDR2 FYNNEI. The CDR3 region is CASNSPGTGGWNTEAFF. The CDR3 DNA follows: TGTGCCAGCAACTCCCCCGGGACAGGGGGCTGGAACACTGAAGCTTTCTTT.

The rearrangement joins TRBV20-1 to TRBJ2-3; D ambiguous. The CDR3 is made up of 10 amino acids. In germline, CDR1 is DFQATT, CDR2 SNEGSKA (reference sequence). V lost 3 bases and J lost 6, with 4 bases in between. The CDR3 bases are TGCAGTGCTAGCCCGGATACGCAGTATTTT. Translation: CSASPDTQYF.

This clone was observed a single time. This sequence joins TRBV6-2 or TRBV6-3 and TRBJ1-1; tentatively, D is TRBD1 (5 bases). Germline V gene lookup returns CDR1 MNHEY and CDR2 SVGEGT. The CDR3 runs to 13 residues. The V end was cut by 4 bases, the J end by 1 base, with 7 bases between. This chain's CDR3 is CASSLTENTEAFF. In DNA form, the CDR3 reads TGTGCCAGCAGTTTGACAGAGAACACTGAAGCTTTCTTT.

This chain links TRBV9 with TRBJ2-7; 10 bases align to TRBD1. This CDR3 comprises 15 residues. Germline CDR1 SGDLS, CDR2 YYNGEE. J gave up 0 bases and V 4 bases, and 4 bases lay outside the gene matches. The CDR3 reads CASSPRTGGSYEQYF. CDR3 coding DNA: TGTGCCAGCAGCCCCCGGACAGGGGGCTCCTACGAGCAGTACTTC.

J is TRBJ1-5 and V is TRBV5-1; 8 bases agree with TRBD1. This CDR3 region has 16 residues. Germline V gene sequence: CDR1 SGHRS, CDR2 YFSETQ. The V segment lost 3 bases and the J segment 6 bases; nucleotides outside the gene matches: 11. The CDR3 loop reads CASSWMTGARGQPQHF. Written as DNA, the CDR3 is TGCGCCAGCAGCTGGATGACAGGGGCGCGGGGTCAGCCCCAGCATTTT.

J is TRBJ2-1 and V is TRBV5-4; D is perhaps TRBD1 or TRBD2 (5 bases each). Germline loops: CDR1 SGHNT, CDR2 YYREEE (reference sequence). The CDR3 runs 14 residues. V was trimmed by 4 bases and J by 8 bases, leaving 16 bases between them. The CDR3 DNA follows: TGTGCCAGCAGCGACTGGACTGTCAGGGATGAGCAGTTCTTC. Protein sequence: CASSDWTVRDEQFF.

V usage is TRBV19 and J usage is TRBJ2-3, with TRBD1 as a possible D gene (5 bases). The germline V and J ends were trimmed by 4 bases and 4 bases, with 15 bases remaining between them. The CDR3 consists of 15 residues. Germline values: CDR1 LNHDA, CDR2 SQIVND (reference sequence). The CDR3 coding sequence is TGTGCCAGTAGTACCTCAGGGTTTGGGGCAGATACGCAGTATTTT. Protein product: CASSTSGFGADTQYF.

This chain connects TRBV2 to TRBJ2-5; tentative D call: TRBD1 (6 bases). From germline, CDR1 is SNHLY and CDR2 FYNNEI. This CDR3 has 14 amino acids. Trimming left V 4 bases short and J 4 bases short, with 13 bases between. In DNA, the CDR3 is TGTGCCAGCAGTGGGTCAGGGGTAGTAGAGACCCAGTACTTC. Amino acids: CASSGSGVVETQYF.

The chain carries TRBV4-1 and TRBJ1-4; D remains unclear. Germline-derived CDR1 and CDR2 are MGHRA and YSYEKL. The CDR3 is 16 residues long. The V gene lost 0 bases and the J gene lost 0 bases, with 8 bases spanning the gap. The CDR3 here is CASSQETATTNEKLFF. Here the CDR3 DNA reads TGCGCCAGCAGCCAAGAAACAGCGACAACTAATGAAAAACTGTTTTTT.

V usage is TRBV6-4 and J usage is TRBJ2-3; 11 bases map to TRBD2. J lost 3 bases, V lost 6 bases, and 5 bases had no gene match. This CDR3 region has 15 residues. CDR1 is MRHNA, CDR2 SNTAGT, per germline. The DNA for the CDR3 is TGTGCCAGCAGCCAAACTAGCGGGAGTACAGATACGCAGTATTTT. This translates into CASSQTSGSTDTQYF.

The V call is TRBV2, the J call TRBJ2-7, with TRBD2 identical over 11 bases. Trimming at V came to 6 bases and at J to 2 bases, leaving 18 bases not matched to a gene. Germline CDR1 and CDR2: SNHLY and FYNNEI. CDR3 size: 19 residues. This CDR3 reads CASSNRQGLAAALTYEQYF. CDR3 nucleotides: TGTGCCAGCAGCAACCGACAGGGACTAGCGGCAGCCCTGACCTACGAGCAGTACTTC.